These 21 T cell receptor beta chains share one sample of origin, sequenced in a study of T-cell memory formation after mild COVID-19. TCRdb analysed the 5' RACE reads with MiXCR anew, one entry per CDR3 protein. The sample yields some 150,000 distinct CDR3 sequences, around 14% seen once. The sequenced material came from PBMCs or a T cell subset sorted from them (not recorded which). Source of these receptors: an adult woman who had mild COVID-19 (a few samples of this study predate the infection). Cell type and time point are not known.

This clonotype was found a few times. The chain couples TRBV9 to TRBJ1-2; 7 bases line up with TRBD1. CDR1 is SGDLS and CDR2 is YYNGEE in the germline V gene. This CDR3 region has 14 residues. Trimming cost V 4 bases and J 2 bases; bases outside gene matches: 5. The CDR3 coding sequence is TGTGCCAGCAGCTTTCGGGACAGAAACTATGGCTACACCTTC. Protein product: CASSFRDRNYGYTF.

This clonotype was picked up a small number of times. The chain recombines TRBV6-1 with TRBJ2-3; D is perhaps TRBD2 (5 bases). Trimming left V 6 bases short and J 2 bases short, with 12 bases between. CDR1 is MNHNS, CDR2 SASEGT, per germline. The CDR3 has 14 residues. The CDR3: CASSGITFTDTQYF. The CDR3 coding sequence is TGTGCCAGCAGCGGGATTACGTTCACAGATACGCAGTATTTT.

This clonotype has more than one count but fewer than ten. The chain couples TRBV2 to TRBJ2-1; D may be TRBD1 or TRBD2 (5 bases each). Trimming removed 3 bases from V and 8 bases from J, with 14 bases in between. CDR1 is SNHLY, CDR2 FYNNEI, per germline. The length of the CDR3 is 14 residues. The DNA of the CDR3 is TGTGCCAGCAGTGAGGGCCTCCCGGGGCATGAGCAGTTCTTC. It is translated as CASSEGLPGHEQFF.

The chain has TRBV5-1 and TRBJ2-5; no clear D. This CDR3 contains 16 residues. The germline CDR1 and CDR2 sequences are SGHRS and YFSETQ. Trimming removed 3 bases at V and 3 bases at J, with 18 bases between. CDR3 residues: CASSSEWVGKEETQYF. CDR3 nucleotide sequence: TGCGCCAGCAGCTCCGAGTGGGTTGGAAAAGAAGAGACCCAGTACTTC.

This clonotype has at least ten counts. The chain couples TRBV7-9 to TRBJ1-2, with 8 bases lining up with TRBD1. Germline values: CDR1 SEHNR, CDR2 FQNEAQ (reference sequence). This CDR3 comprises 14 residues. Losses at the gene ends were 6 bases for V and 2 bases for J; bases not matched to a gene: 5. The chain's CDR3 is CASRRTGPNYGYTF. Written as DNA, the CDR3 is TGTGCCAGCAGGAGGACAGGGCCAAACTATGGCTACACCTTC. Combining the CDR3 with reference TRBV7-9 and TRBJ1-2 gives the whole variable domain DTGVSQNPRHKITKRGQNVTFRCDPISEHNRLYWYRQTLGQGPEFLTYFQNEAQLEKSRLLSDRFSAERPKGSFSTLEIQRTEQGDSAMYLCASRRTGPNYGYTFGSGTRLTVV.

The chain joins TRBV12-3 or TRBV12-4 to TRBJ2-7; D not certain. The CDR3 has 13 residues. Trimming left V 6 bases short and J 4 bases short, with 13 bases between. The chain's CDR3 is CASSPRKTYEQYF. CDR3 DNA: TGTGCCAGCAGCCCCAGAAAGACTTACGAGCAGTACTTC.

This chain connects TRBV6-5 to TRBJ2-5; possibly TRBD1 for D (5 bases). Germline CDR1 MNHEY, CDR2 SVGAGI. Between the trimmed V and J ends, which lost 7 bases and 0 bases, there was a span of 15 bases. The CDR3 contains 15 residues. This CDR3 reads CASKLVDSNQETQYF. The CDR3, as DNA: TGTGCCAGCAAATTGGTTGACAGCAACCAAGAGACCCAGTACTTC.

This clonotype has a handful of counts. V usage is TRBV9 and J usage is TRBJ2-4, with D uncertain. V was clipped by 4 bases and J by 9 bases, with 17 bases between them. This CDR3 spans 14 amino acids. From germline, CDR1 is SGDLS and CDR2 YYNGEE. In nucleotides, the CDR3 is TGTGCCAGCAGCCCCTCATCGGGTGTGGGCATTCAGTACTTC. It encodes CASSPSSGVGIQYF.

The V gene is TRBV6-4, the J gene TRBJ2-2, with D tentatively TRBD1 (5 bases). Germline CDR1 is MRHNA and CDR2 is SNTAGT. The CDR3 sequence is 14 residues long. V was pared by 0 bases and J by 7 bases, with 9 bases between. Written as DNA, the CDR3 is TGTGCCAGCAGTGACTCTTGGGGCGACGGGGAGCTGTTTTTT. Its translation is CASSDSWGDGELFF.

This clonotype turned up a few times. The CDR3, as DNA: TGTGCCAGCAGCGTAAGTAGCGGGGGTCCCGGGATGGAGCAGTTCTTC. Protein: CASSVSSGGPGMEQFF. The rearrangement uses TRBV9 and TRBJ2-1; 9 nucleotides line up with TRBD2. The V gene end was trimmed by 1 base and the J gene end by 10 bases; junction bases not matched to a gene: 12. CDR3 size: 16 residues. Looked up from germline, CDR1 is SGDLS and CDR2 is YYNGEE.

This clonotype was seen more than once but under ten times. The chain is built from TRBV4-3 and TRBJ2-3; 9 nucleotides match TRBD2. CDR1 is LGHNA and CDR2 is YSLEER in the germline V gene. Trimming removed 0 bases from V and 5 bases from J; junction bases left unmatched: 9. This CDR3 spans 17 amino acids. CDR3 bases: TGCGCCAGCAGCCAAGATCCCGCGGGAGGGCCTGAAGATACGCAGTATTTT. This translates into CASSQDPAGGPEDTQYF.

This clonotype occurred a few times. The chain carries TRBV3-1 and TRBJ1-1, with D possibly matching TRBD1 (6 bases). CDR3 length equals 16 residues. V was trimmed by 3 bases and J by 1 base, leaving 15 bases between them. Germline V lookup: CDR1 LGHDT, CDR2 YNNKEL (reference sequence). The CDR3 protein is CASSHPRLDRNTEAFF. The CDR3 nucleotides are TGTGCCAGCAGCCACCCACGCTTGGACAGGAACACTGAAGCTTTCTTT.

The chain employs TRBV29-1 and TRBJ1-1; D not certain. The length of the CDR3 is 13 residues. The V end was cut by 3 bases, the J end by 1 base, with 9 bases between. CDR1 is SQVTM and CDR2 is ANQGSEA in the germline V gene. The CDR3 protein is CSVEAGSNTEAFF. The CDR3 nucleotides are TGCAGCGTTGAGGCAGGCTCGAACACTGAAGCTTTCTTT.

This clonotype appeared many times. This chain uses TRBV7-8 with TRBJ2-1, with a weak D call TRBD2 (5 bases). CDR3 length: 14 residues. The V end was cut by 2 bases, the J end by 4 bases, with 9 bases between. Per the germline V gene, CDR1 is SGHVS and CDR2 is FQNEAQ. The CDR3 region is CASSLIGGYNEQFF. CDR3 in DNA: TGTGCCAGCAGCTTAATCGGCGGGTACAATGAGCAGTTCTTC.

This clonotype has more than one count but fewer than ten. The CDR3 is CASSLAGLSYEQYF. CDR3 coding DNA: TGCGCCAGCAGTCTAGCGGGACTCTCCTACGAGCAGTACTTC. The gene calls are TRBV5-1 and TRBJ2-7, with TRBD2 identical over 9 bases. V shed 5 bases, J shed 0 bases, and the junction held 3 bases outside the gene matches. This CDR3 region has 14 residues. In germline, CDR1 is SGHRS, CDR2 YFSETQ.

This clonotype has ten or more counts. The chain employs TRBV7-8 and TRBJ2-1; 8 bases fit TRBD2. J was trimmed by 7 bases and V by 6 bases; bases with no gene match: 11. The germline V gene encodes CDR1 SGHVS and CDR2 FQNEAQ. This CDR3 spans 15 amino acids. This CDR3 is CASRNAPGTSNEQFF. CDR3 nucleotide sequence: TGTGCCAGCAGAAACGCGCCCGGGACTAGTAATGAGCAGTTCTTC.

This chain connects TRBV2 to TRBJ2-5; 9 bases line up with TRBD2. There are 16 residues in the CDR3. J gave up 5 bases and V 6 bases, and 13 bases lay outside the gene matches. Germline V gives CDR1 SNHLY, CDR2 FYNNEI. The CDR3 loop is CASSGLAGREGETQYF. CDR3 sequence (DNA): TGTGCCAGCAGCGGCCTAGCGGGGCGCGAGGGGGAGACCCAGTACTTC.

This clonotype was recorded a few times. The chain recombines TRBV11-2 with TRBJ2-1, with unresolved D. The ends were cut back, 4 bases at V and 3 bases at J, with 13 bases in the middle. The CDR3 covers 15 residues. The germline V gene has CDR1 SGHAT and CDR2 FQNNGV. This CDR3 is CASSSSPGDYNEQFF. CDR3 DNA sequence: TGTGCCAGCAGCTCCTCTCCTGGAGACTACAATGAGCAGTTCTTC.

The gene calls are TRBV12-3 or TRBV12-4 and TRBJ1-5; no definite D call. The CDR3 loop spans 15 amino acids. Trimming stripped 5 bases from V and 2 bases from J, with 13 bases between. As DNA, the CDR3 is TGTGCCAGCAGTCCCTCTGAGGGAGGCAATCAGCCCCAGCATTTT. Translated: CASSPSEGGNQPQHF.

This clonotype has a handful of counts. The gene calls are TRBV7-8 and TRBJ2-1; D gene unclear. V was clipped by 5 bases and J by 6 bases, with 8 bases between them. The germline CDR1 and CDR2 sequences are SGHVS and FQNEAQ. The CDR3 contains 12 residues. This chain's CDR3 is CASSPPTNEQFF. CDR3 coding DNA: TGTGCCAGCAGCCCCCCGACCAATGAGCAGTTCTTC.

This rearrangement joins TRBV6-1 to TRBJ2-7; 10 bases align to TRBD1. The germline V gene has CDR1 MNHNS and CDR2 SASEGT. V shed 6 bases, J shed 4 bases, and the junction held 6 bases outside the gene matches. This CDR3 comprises 14 residues. The CDR3 is CASSYGTGEYEQYF. The CDR3 DNA is TGTGCCAGCAGCTACGGGACAGGGGAATACGAGCAGTACTTC.